The entry below describes one T cell receptor (beta chain). The antigen remains undetermined. The table came from immunoSEQ multiplex PCR; TCRdb's copy has only in-frame clones and leaves some out. Altogether 350,000 to 500,000 clones are present, roughly nine tenths being singletons, with the ten largest covering about 2.5%. The source of the sample is a study of Ad26.COV2.S vaccination and SARS-CoV-2 variants. Study at large: The trial was COV1001 and the donor's arm was Ad26.COV2.S. General study points: People who got the vaccine or the placebo had similar non-spike TCR breadth.

Treatment reported: roughly 19 received Ad26.COV2.S at low or high dose, single or two shots; several received placebo; per-sample allocation not given. On day 63 after the first injection, vaccine and placebo recipients gave samples. The clonotype was recovered from a person between 18 and 65 years old who received the Ad26.COV2.S COVID-19 vaccine or a placebo. The specimen was peripheral blood, collected in a trial of Ad26.COV2.S vaccine versus placebo.

CDR3 amino acids: CASSLAGPGQALGQPQHF. The CDR3, as DNA: TGTGCCAGCAGCTTAGCGGGACCGGGACAGGCATTGGGTCAGCCCCAGCATTTT. The chain joins TRBV7-2 to TRBJ1-5; the match to TRBD1 covers 8 bases. V shed 0 bases and J 6 bases; nucleotides not matched to a gene: 13. CDR3 length: 18 residues. Germline CDR1 and CDR2: SGHTA and FQGNSA.